Each of the 16 T cell receptor beta chains below was sequenced from the same sample in a study of T cell changes during pregnancy in multiple sclerosis (dated by TCRdb to the late 2010s). Library preparation employed the immunoSEQ multiplex PCR assay. In TCRdb, the immuneACCESS table is reduced to in-frame sequences with V and J assigned. These tables do not hold every clone; where another copy was compared, an unresolved V gene accounts for under half, and the others remain unexplained. This sample gives 30,000 to 40,000 clones in total; 88% of them show up just once. Of the sample, approximately 6.7% falls within the top ten clones. Source: CD8+ T cells from peripheral blood mononuclear cells, taken in the third trimester of pregnancy. Receptor source: a female donor with multiple sclerosis, enrolled in a pregnancy study.

This chain uses TRBV25-1 with TRBJ1-1, with 8 positions matching TRBD1. Trimming took 3 bases from V and 8 from J; bases not matched to a gene: 8. Germline V gene data show CDR1 as MGHDK and CDR2 as SYGVNS. The CDR3 is 14 residues long. The CDR3 DNA reads as TGTGCCAGCAGTGAGTATCAGGGGGCATCCGAAGCTTTCTTT. It specifies CASSEYQGASEAFF.

This chain connects TRBV4-3 to TRBJ2-1; D possibly corresponds to TRBD2 (6 bases). CDR3 length: 14 amino acids. CDR1 and CDR2 (germline): LGHNA, YSLEER. V was clipped by 1 base and J by 4 bases, with 8 bases between them. CDR3 coding DNA: TGCGCCAGCAGCCAAGCGGGAGTTTACAATGAGCAGTTCTTC. Encoded protein: CASSQAGVYNEQFF.

This clone has a handful of counts. V and J are TRBV6-5 and TRBJ2-5; 11 bases agree with TRBD2. CDR1 is MNHEY and CDR2 is SVGAGI in the germline V gene. This CDR3 contains 16 residues. The junction had 4 bases not matched to a gene; V was cut back by 3 bases and J by 1 base. The CDR3 region has the DNA TGTGCCAGCAGTTATACCGGGACTAGCGGCCAAGAGACCCAGTACTTC. Translated: CASSYTGTSGQETQYF.

The rearrangement joins TRBV13 to TRBJ2-6; no clear D. CDR1 PRHDT and CDR2 FYEKMQ come from the germline V gene (reference sequence). This CDR3 has 15 residues. V lost 5 bases and J 2 bases, leaving 10 bases between the germline ends. The CDR3, as DNA: TGTGCCAGCAGCCCAATCCGGGCTGGGGCCAACGTCCTGACTTTC. Amino acid sequence: CASSPIRAGANVLTF.

On this clone: Since a much larger clone is just one base distant, this may be a read error. V is TRBV6-1 and J is TRBJ2-1; TRBD2 aligns across 7 bases. The V and J ends lost 0 bases and 4 bases, in that order; junction bases with no gene match: 0. Germline lookup yields CDR1 MNHNS and CDR2 SASEGT. This CDR3 region has 14 residues. The CDR3 spells CASSEAGGYNEQFF. As DNA, the CDR3 is TGTGCCAGCAGTGAAGCGGGGGGGTACAATGAGCAGTTCTTC.

V gene TRBV2 combines with J gene TRBJ1-2; tentatively, D is TRBD1 (6 bases). Germline CDR1 and CDR2: SNHLY and FYNNEI. Trimming removed 0 bases from V and 4 bases from J, with 12 bases in between. This CDR3 region has 15 residues. CDR3 coding DNA: TGTGCCAGCAGTGAAGCGGACAGCTACCTCTATGGCTACACCTTC. It translates to CASSEADSYLYGYTF.

The J gene is TRBJ1-1, the V gene TRBV6-4; D might be TRBD1 (6 bases). Per germline, CDR1 MRHNA and CDR2 SNTAGT. Between the trimmed V and J ends, which lost 3 bases and 4 bases, there was a span of 9 bases. This CDR3 contains 13 residues. As DNA, the CDR3 is TGTGCCAGCAGTGAACAGGGATCCACTGAAGCTTTCTTT. It encodes CASSEQGSTEAFF.

Concerning this clone itself: A junction end diverges from the germline sequence, so it may reflect a read error. The chain employs TRBV4-2 and TRBJ1-6; D gene ambiguous. The CDR3 extends over 13 amino acids. In germline, CDR1 is LGHNA, CDR2 YNFKEQ. The CDR3 sequence: CASRQDGNSPLHF. The DNA for the CDR3 is TGTGCCAGCAGGCAAGACGGGAATTCACCCCTCCACTTT.

This chain links TRBV19 with TRBJ1-5, with 7 bases matching TRBD1. CDR1 and CDR2 (germline): LNHDA, SQIVND (reference sequence). Trimming took 5 bases from V and 15 from J; bases not matched to a gene: 13. This CDR3 has 13 residues. CDR3 residues: CASSGQEEERGHF. The CDR3 DNA follows: TGTGCCAGTAGTGGACAGGAGGAAGAAAGAGGGCATTTT. The full variable domain, with the rest looked up from reference TRBV19 and TRBJ1-5, is DGGITQSPKYLFRKEGQNVTLSCEQNLNHDAMYWYRQDPGQGLRLIYYSQIVNDFQKGDIAEGYSVSREKKESFPLTVTSAQKNPTAFYLCASSGQEEERGHFGDGTRLSIL.

The chain joins TRBV11-2 to TRBJ1-2, with 8 bases matching TRBD1. V dropped 5 bases and J dropped 6; count of bases not matched to a gene: 8. The CDR3 loop spans 14 amino acids. Germline V CDR1 and CDR2: SGHAT, FQNNGV. The CDR3 reads CASSTSQGADGYTF. In DNA form, the CDR3 reads TGTGCCAGCAGCACCAGCCAGGGGGCAGATGGCTACACCTTC.

J is TRBJ1-1 and V is TRBV30; maybe TRBD1 (5 bases). Trimming took off 2 bases at V and 4 bases at J, with 11 bases between the two ends. The germline CDR1 and CDR2 sequences are GTSNPN and SVGIG (reference sequence). CDR3 length: 13 amino acids. This CDR3 is CAWSLGEGTEAFF. Here the CDR3 DNA reads TGTGCCTGGAGTTTAGGGGAGGGCACTGAAGCTTTCTTT.

The rearrangement uses TRBV16 and TRBJ1-2; D uncertain. V dropped 4 bases and J dropped 2 bases, with 17 bases sitting between them. Germline V lookup: CDR1 KGHSY, CDR2 FQNENV. This CDR3 spans 16 amino acids. The CDR3 here is CASSRSGEGVNYGYTF. The CDR3 DNA reads as TGTGCCAGCAGCCGGTCCGGGGAGGGAGTCAACTATGGCTACACCTTC.

The V gene is TRBV7-8, the J gene TRBJ1-2; D is possibly TRBD1 (5 bases). Germline CDR1 reads SGHVS; CDR2 reads FQNEAQ. V lost 0 bases and J lost 1, with 6 bases in between. The CDR3 spans 14 residues. The CDR3 loop is CASSLAQGNYGYTF. CDR3 bases: TGTGCCAGCAGCTTAGCCCAGGGTAACTATGGCTACACCTTC.

The rearrangement uses TRBV10-3 and TRBJ1-2, with 11 bases that match TRBD1. Germline CDR1 and CDR2: ENHRY and SYGVKD. V dropped 4 bases and J dropped 6; count of bases not matched to a gene: 4. The CDR3 runs 14 residues. The CDR3 region is CAISAGQGVDGYTF. The CDR3 DNA reads as TGTGCCATCAGTGCGGGACAGGGGGTTGATGGCTACACCTTC.

J is TRBJ1-1 and V is TRBV6-1; the D is unclear. With 8 bases removed from V and 4 bases from J, the gap between germline ends came to 17 bases. The germline CDR1 and CDR2 sequences are MNHNS and SASEGT. This CDR3 has 14 amino acids. CDR3 residues: CASALGTEGTEAFF. The CDR3 coding sequence is TGTGCCAGCGCCCTTGGCACTGAGGGCACTGAAGCTTTCTTT.

By sample fraction, this clone is large. The chain joins TRBV4-1 to TRBJ2-2; D remains unclear. CDR3 length equals 14 residues. V lost 1 base to trimming and J lost 7 bases, with 10 bases between them. From germline, CDR1 is MGHRA and CDR2 YSYEKL. As DNA, the CDR3 is TGCGCCAGCAGCCAAGTGCCGACTGGCGGGGAGCTGTTTTTT. This translates into CASSQVPTGGELFF.